The entry that follows covers one TCR beta chain sequence. Its target is unknown. The CDR3 loop spans 14 amino acids. V lost 5 bases and J lost 5, with 15 bases in between. The germline gives CDR1 ENHRY, CDR2 SYGVKD. The data stem from a study of cytomegalovirus exposure and HLA in healthy donors. Findings and limits, study-wide: Versus the approximately 700-donor mean, an Asian-associated ancestry cluster reportedly showed fewer N-insertions in a later analysis. TCR beta sequences reportedly predicted the HLA-A and HLA-B alleles of most subjects accurately. Cytomegalovirus-associated status was assigned to more than 150 TCR beta chains.

PCR amplification relied on 60 Vbeta primers (plus 13 Jbeta primers). In the study's own analysis: Later, an analysis found around 77 million unique TCR beta chains, and 9.5 million to 11 million of these were shared. TCRdb's table, derived via immunoSEQ multiplex PCR, lists solely in-frame clones and lacks some. From that table come the V and J calls and clone size; the DNA was used to work out D and trimming. The table records 200,000 or so clones, roughly 80% of them present only once. The receptor was derived from a woman aged 45-65 years in good health and CMV-seropositive. The chain is built from TRBV10-3 and TRBJ1-2; D is unclear. The material sequenced was PBMCs. The CDR3 DNA reads as TGTGCCATCAGTCCGGACCGTAGCGCTTATGGCTACACCTTC. Translating gives CAISPDRSAYGYTF.